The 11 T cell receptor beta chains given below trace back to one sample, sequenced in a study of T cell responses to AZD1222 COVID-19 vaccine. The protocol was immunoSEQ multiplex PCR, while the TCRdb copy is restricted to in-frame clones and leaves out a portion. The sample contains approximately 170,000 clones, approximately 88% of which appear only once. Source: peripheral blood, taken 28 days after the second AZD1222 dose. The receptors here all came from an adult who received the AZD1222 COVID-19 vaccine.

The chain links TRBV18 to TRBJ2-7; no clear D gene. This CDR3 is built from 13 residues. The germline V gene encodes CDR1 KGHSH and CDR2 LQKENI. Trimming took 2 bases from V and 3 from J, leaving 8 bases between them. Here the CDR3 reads CASSPGVNYEQYF. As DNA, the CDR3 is TGTGCCAGCTCACCAGGGGTCAACTACGAGCAGTACTTC.

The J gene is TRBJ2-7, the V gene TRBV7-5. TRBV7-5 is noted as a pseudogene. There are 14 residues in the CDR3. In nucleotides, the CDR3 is TGTGTCAGAAGCCCTTCCCTGGTGGACTACGAGCAGTACTTC. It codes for CVRSPSLVDYEQYF.

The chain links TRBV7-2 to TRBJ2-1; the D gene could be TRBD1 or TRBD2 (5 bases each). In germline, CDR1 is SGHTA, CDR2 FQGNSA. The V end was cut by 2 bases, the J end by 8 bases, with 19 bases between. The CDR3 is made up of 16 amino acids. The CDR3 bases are TGTGCCAGCAGCTTAAGGTGGGGGTCTCGGGTCCATGAGCAGTTCTTC. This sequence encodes CASSLRWGSRVHEQFF.

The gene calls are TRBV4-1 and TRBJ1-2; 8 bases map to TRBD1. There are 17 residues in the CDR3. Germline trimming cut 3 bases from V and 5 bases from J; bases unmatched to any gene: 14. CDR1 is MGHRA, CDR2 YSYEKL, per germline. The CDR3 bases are TGCGCCAGCAGCCAGGGCCCCGGACAGGGAAGAAGGTATGGCTACACCTTC. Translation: CASSQGPGQGRRYGYTF.

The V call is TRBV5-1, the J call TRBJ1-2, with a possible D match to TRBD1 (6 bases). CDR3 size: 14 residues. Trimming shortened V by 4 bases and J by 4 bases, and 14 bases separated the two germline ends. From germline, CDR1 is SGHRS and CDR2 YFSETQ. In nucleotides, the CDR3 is TGCGCCAGCAGCCTCGACAGGACCGGCTATGGCTACACCTTC. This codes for CASSLDRTGYGYTF.

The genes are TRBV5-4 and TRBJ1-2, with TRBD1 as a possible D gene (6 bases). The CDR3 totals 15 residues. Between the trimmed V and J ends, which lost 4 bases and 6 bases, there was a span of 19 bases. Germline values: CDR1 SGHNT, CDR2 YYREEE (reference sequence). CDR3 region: CASSLAGGPFDGYTF. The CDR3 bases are TGTGCCAGCAGCCTCGCGGGGGGGCCCTTCGATGGCTACACCTTC.

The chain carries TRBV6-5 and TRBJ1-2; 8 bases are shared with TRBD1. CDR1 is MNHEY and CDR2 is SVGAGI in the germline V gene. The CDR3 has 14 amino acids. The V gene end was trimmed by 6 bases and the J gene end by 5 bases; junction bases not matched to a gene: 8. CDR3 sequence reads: CASSETGATYGYTF. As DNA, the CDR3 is TGTGCCAGCAGCGAGACAGGGGCGACTTATGGCTACACCTTC.

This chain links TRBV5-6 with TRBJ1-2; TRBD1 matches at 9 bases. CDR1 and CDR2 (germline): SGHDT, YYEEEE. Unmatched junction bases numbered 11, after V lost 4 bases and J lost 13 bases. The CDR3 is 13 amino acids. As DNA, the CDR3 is TGTGCCAGCAGCCTCCGGGACAGGGTGTATTCCACCTTC. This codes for CASSLRDRVYSTF.

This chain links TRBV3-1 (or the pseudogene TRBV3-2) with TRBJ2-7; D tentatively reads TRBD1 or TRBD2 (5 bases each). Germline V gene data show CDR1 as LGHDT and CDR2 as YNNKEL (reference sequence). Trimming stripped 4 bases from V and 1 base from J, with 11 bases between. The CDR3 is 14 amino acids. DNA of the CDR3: TGTGCCAGCAGCCGGACAACGGGGTCCTACGAGCAGTACTTC. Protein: CASSRTTGSYEQYF.

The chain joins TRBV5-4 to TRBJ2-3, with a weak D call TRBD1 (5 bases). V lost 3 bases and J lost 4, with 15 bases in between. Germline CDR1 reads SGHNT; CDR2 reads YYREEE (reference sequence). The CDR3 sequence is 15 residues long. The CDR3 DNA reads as TGTGCCAGCAGCTCAACCATCACCAGGGCAGATACGCAGTATTTT. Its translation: CASSSTITRADTQYF. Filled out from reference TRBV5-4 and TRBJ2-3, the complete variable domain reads ETGVTQSPTHLIKTRGQQVTLRCSSQSGHNTVSWYQQALGQGPQFIFQYYREEENGRGNFPPRFSGLQFPNYSSELNVNALELDDSALYLCASSSTITRADTQYFGPGTRLTVL.

As DNA, the CDR3 is TGTGCCAGCAGCTTAGTCGGCTCCACAGATACGCAGTATTTT. This gives the protein CASSLVGSTDTQYF. This sequence joins TRBV13 and TRBJ2-3; D uncertain. V was clipped by 1 base and J by 2 bases, with 7 bases between them. From germline, CDR1 is PRHDT and CDR2 FYEKMQ (reference sequence). The CDR3 consists of 14 residues.